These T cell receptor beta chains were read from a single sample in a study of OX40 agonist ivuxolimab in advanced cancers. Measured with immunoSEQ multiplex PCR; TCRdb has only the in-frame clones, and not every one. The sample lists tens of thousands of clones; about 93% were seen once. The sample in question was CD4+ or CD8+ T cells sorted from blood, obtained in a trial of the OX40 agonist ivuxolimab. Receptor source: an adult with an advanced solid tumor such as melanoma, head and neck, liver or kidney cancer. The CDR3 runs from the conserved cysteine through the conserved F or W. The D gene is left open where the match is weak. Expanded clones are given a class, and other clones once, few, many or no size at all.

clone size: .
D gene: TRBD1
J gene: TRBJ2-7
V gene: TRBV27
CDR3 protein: CASSTLGGHEQYF
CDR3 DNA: TGTGCCAGCAGCACGTTAGGGGGCCACGAGCAGTACTTC

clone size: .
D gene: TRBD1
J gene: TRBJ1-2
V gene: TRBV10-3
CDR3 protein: CAISGGGNKDGYTF
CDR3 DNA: TGTGCCATCAGTGGAGGGGGCAATAAAGATGGCTACACCTTC

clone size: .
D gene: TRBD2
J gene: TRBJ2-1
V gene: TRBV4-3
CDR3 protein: CASSHRPSGGGYNEQFF
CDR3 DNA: TGCGCCAGCAGCCACCGCCCTAGCGGGGGGGGCTACAATGAGCAGTTCTTC

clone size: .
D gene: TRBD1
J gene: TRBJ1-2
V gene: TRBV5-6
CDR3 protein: CASSSDRVGYTF
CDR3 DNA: TGTGCCAGCAGCTCCGACAGGGTCGGCTACACCTTC

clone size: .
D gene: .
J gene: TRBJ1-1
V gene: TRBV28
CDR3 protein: CASSFPTELGTEAFF
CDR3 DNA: TGTGCCAGCAGTTTTCCGACCGAGCTGGGCACTGAAGCTTTCTTT

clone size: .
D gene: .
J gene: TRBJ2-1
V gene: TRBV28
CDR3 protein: CASNVAGTYNEQFF
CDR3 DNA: TGTGCCAGCAACGTGGCAGGGACCTACAATGAGCAGTTCTTC

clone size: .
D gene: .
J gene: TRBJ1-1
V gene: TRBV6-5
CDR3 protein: CASSPTRFEAFF
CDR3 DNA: TGTGCCAGCAGTCCGACCCGTTTTGAAGCTTTCTTT

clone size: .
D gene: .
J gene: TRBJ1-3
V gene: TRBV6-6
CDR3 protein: CASFTGNTIYF
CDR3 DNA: TGTGCCAGCTTCACTGGAAACACCATATATTTT

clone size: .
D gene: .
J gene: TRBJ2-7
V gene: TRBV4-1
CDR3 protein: CASSQYASSYEQYF
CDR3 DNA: TGCGCCAGCAGCCAATACGCGAGCTCCTACGAGCAGTACTTC

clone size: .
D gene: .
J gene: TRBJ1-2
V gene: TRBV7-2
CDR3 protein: CASSLEGAHGYTF
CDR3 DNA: TGTGCCAGCAGCTTAGAAGGGGCTCATGGCTACACCTTC

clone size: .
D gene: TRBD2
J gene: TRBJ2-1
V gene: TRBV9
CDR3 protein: CASSAPISGSDSYNEQFF
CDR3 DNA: TGTGCCAGCAGCGCTCCTATTAGCGGGAGCGACTCCTACAATGAGCAGTTCTTC

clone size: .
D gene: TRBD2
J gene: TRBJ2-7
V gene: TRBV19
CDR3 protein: CASSFRSGTTYEQYF
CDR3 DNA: TGTGCCAGTAGTTTTCGTAGCGGGACCACCTACGAGCAGTACTTC

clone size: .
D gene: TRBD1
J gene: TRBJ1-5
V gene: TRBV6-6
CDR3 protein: CASSPGQGDQPQHF
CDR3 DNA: TGTGCCAGCAGCCCCGGACAGGGGGATCAGCCCCAGCATTTT

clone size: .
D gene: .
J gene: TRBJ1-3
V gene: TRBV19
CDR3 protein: CASSISASGNTIYF
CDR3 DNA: TGTGCCAGTAGTATATCCGCCTCTGGAAACACCATATATTTT

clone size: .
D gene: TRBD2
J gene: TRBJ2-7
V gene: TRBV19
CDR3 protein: CASSIVASGNTYEQYF
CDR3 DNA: TGTGCCAGTAGTATAGTGGCCAGCGGGAACACCTACGAGCAGTACTTC

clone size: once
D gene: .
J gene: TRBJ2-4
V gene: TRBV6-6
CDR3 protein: CASTPGSHIQYF
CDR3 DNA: TGTGCCAGCACCCCAGGGAGCCACATTCAGTACTTC

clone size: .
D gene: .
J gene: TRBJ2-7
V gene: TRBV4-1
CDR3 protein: CASSQGGGFYEQYF
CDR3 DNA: TGCGCCAGCAGCCAAGGTGGCGGGTTCTACGAGCAGTACTTC

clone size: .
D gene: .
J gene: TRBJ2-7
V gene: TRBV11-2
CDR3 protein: CASSLREREQYF
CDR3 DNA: TGTGCCAGCAGCTTAAGGGAGAGGGAGCAGTACTTC

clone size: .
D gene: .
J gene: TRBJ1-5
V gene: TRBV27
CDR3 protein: CASSLSGRRGSNQPQHF
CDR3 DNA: TGTGCCAGCAGTTTATCGGGTCGCAGGGGAAGCAATCAGCCCCAGCATTTT

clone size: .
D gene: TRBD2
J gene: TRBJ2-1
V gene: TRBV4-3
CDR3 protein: CASSLLPGLAGNEQFF
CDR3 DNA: TGCGCCAGCAGCCTACTCCCGGGACTAGCAGGCAATGAGCAGTTCTTC

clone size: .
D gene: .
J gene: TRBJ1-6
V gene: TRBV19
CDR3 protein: CASSIGVTGRSPLHF
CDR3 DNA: TGTGCCAGTAGTATAGGAGTCACGGGGCGATCACCCCTCCACTTT

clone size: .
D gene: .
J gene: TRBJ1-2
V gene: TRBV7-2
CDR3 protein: CASSFVEYGYTF
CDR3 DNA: TGTGCCAGCAGCTTCGTAGAGTATGGCTACACCTTC

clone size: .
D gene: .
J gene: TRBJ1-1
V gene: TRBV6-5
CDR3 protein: CASSLKRWTEAFF
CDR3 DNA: TGTGCCAGCAGTTTGAAGAGGTGGACTGAAGCTTTCTTT

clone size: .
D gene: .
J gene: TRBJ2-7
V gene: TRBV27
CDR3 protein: CASSNYPYEQYF
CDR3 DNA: TGTGCCAGCAGCAATTACCCCTACGAGCAGTACTTC

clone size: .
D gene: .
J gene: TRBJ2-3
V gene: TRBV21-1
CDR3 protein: CASPGGLAGDDTQYF
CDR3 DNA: TGTGCCAGCCCGGGGGGACTAGCGGGGGATGATACGCAGTATTTT

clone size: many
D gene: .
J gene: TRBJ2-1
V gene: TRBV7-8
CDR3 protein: CASSSRGEYNEQFF
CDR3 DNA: TGTGCCAGCAGCTCTAGGGGGGAATACAATGAGCAGTTCTTC

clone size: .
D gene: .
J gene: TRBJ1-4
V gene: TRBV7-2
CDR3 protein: CASSLGLGEKLFF
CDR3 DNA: TGTGCCAGCAGCCTGGGATTGGGGGAAAAACTGTTTTTT

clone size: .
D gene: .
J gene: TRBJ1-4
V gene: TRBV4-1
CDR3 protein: CASSLTQGFDEKLFF
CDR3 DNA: TGCGCCAGCAGCCTAACCCAGGGGTTTGACGAAAAACTGTTTTTT

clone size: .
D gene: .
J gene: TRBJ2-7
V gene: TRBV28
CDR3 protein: CASSLSSTLSYEQYF
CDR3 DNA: TGTGCCAGCAGTTTAAGTTCTACCCTCTCCTACGAGCAGTACTTC

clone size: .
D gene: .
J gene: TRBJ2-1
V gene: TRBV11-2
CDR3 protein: CASSSSKSVEQFF
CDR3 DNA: TGTGCCAGCAGCTCGAGCAAGAGCGTTGAGCAGTTCTTC

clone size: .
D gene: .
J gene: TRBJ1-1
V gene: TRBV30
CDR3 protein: CAWSVRGNTEAFF
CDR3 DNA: TGTGCCTGGAGTGTACGGGGAAACACTGAAGCTTTCTTT

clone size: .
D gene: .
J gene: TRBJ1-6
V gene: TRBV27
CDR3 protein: CATQGSPNSPLHF
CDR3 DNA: TGTGCCACCCAGGGGTCCCCGAATTCACCCCTCCACTTT

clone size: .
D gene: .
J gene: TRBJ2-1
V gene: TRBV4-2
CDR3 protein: CACSVGGRNEQFF
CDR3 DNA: TGTGCCTGCTCAGTGGGGGGCAGGAATGAGCAGTTCTTC

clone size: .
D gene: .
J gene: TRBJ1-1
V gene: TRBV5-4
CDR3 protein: CASSLVQGPDEAFF
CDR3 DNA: TGTGCCAGCAGCTTGGTCCAGGGGCCGGATGAAGCTTTCTTT

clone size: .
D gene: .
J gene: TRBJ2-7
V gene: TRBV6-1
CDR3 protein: CASSGSLLLYEQYF
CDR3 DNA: TGTGCCAGCAGTGGCAGTCTACTTCTTTACGAGCAGTACTTC

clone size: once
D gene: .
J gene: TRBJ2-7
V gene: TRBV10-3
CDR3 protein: CAISDGGYEQYF
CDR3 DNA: TGTGCCATCAGTGACGGGGGCTACGAGCAGTACTTC

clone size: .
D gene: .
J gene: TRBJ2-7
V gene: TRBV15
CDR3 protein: CATSGLRRLLEQYF
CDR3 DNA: TGTGCCACCAGCGGGCTACGACGGTTACTCGAGCAGTACTTC

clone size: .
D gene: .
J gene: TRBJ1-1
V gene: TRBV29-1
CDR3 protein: CSVVSPRMNTEAFF
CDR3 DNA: TGCAGCGTTGTCTCCCCCCGAATGAACACTGAAGCTTTCTTT

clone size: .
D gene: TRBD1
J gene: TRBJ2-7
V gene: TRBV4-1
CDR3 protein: CASSQLTGYSYEQYF
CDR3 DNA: TGCGCCAGCAGCCAGTTGACAGGGTACTCCTACGAGCAGTACTTC

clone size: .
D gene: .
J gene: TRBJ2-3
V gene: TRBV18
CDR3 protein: CASSLYREFLSVADTQYF
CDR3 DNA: TGTGCCAGCTCACTATACAGGGAATTTTTATCGGTTGCAGATACGCAGTATTTT

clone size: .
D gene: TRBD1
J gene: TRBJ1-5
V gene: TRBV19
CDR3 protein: CASSATGGWNQPQHF
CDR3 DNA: TGTGCCAGTAGTGCGACAGGGGGCTGGAATCAGCCCCAGCATTTT

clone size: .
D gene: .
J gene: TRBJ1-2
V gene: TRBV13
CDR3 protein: CASSIRTLTNYGYTF
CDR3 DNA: TGTGCCAGCAGCATACGGACACTCACCAACTATGGCTACACCTTC

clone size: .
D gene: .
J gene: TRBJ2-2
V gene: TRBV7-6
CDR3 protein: CASSDSGLITGELFF
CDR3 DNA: TGTGCCAGCAGCGATTCCGGACTAATCACCGGGGAGCTGTTTTTT

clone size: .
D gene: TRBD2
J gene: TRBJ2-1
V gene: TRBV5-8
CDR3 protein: CASANTGGGNEQFF
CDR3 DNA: TGTGCCAGCGCGAATACGGGAGGGGGCAATGAGCAGTTCTTC

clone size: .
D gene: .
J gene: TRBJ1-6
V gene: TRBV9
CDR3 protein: CASSVGDLDSPLHF
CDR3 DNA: TGTGCCAGCAGCGTAGGAGACCTGGATTCACCCCTCCACTTT

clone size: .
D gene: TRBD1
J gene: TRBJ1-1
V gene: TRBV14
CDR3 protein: CASSPAGGWTEAFF
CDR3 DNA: TGTGCCAGCAGCCCAGCAGGGGGGTGGACTGAAGCTTTCTTT

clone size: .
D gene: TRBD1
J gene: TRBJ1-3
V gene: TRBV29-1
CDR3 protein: CSVPGQGNTIYF
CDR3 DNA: TGCAGCGTGCCGGGACAGGGAAACACCATATATTTT

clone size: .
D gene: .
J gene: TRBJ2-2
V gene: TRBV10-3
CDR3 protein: CAISGKEGLNTGELFF
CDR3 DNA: TGTGCCATCAGTGGAAAGGAGGGCTTGAACACCGGGGAGCTGTTTTTT

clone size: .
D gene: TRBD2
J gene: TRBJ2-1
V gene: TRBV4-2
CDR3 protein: CASSQGGLADEQFF
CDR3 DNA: TGTGCCAGCAGCCAAGGGGGACTAGCTGATGAGCAGTTCTTC

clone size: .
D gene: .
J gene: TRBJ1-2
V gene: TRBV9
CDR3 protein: CASSVATSPGPGYGYTF
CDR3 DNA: TGTGCCAGCAGCGTAGCTACATCCCCAGGCCCTGGCTATGGCTACACCTTC

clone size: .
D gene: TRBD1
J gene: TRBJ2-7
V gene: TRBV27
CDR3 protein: CASSNKGTALYAQYF
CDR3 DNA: TGTGCCAGCAGTAATAAAGGGACAGCACTCTACGCGCAGTACTTC

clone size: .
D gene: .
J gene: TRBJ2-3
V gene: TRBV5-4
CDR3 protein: CASSLAPLRTDTQYF
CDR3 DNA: TGTGCCAGCAGCTTGGCCCCCCTTCGCACAGATACGCAGTATTTT

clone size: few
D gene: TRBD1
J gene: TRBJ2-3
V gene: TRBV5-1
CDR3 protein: CASSAGQGRTDTQYF
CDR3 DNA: TGCGCCAGCAGCGCCGGACAGGGGCGCACAGATACGCAGTATTTT